This T cell receptor beta chain derives from a study of T cell repertoires in cytomegalovirus infection. About the research overall: Indicated by public TCR beta signatures were CMV infection and matching HLA type. General study results and limits: Within the response measured ex vivo, HLA-C-restricted CMV-specific TCR beta clonotypes were dominant.

A note on this clonotype: Antigen unknown. One end of the junction fails to match germline, which may point to a read error.

MiXCR, run by TCRdb on the reads, gives a single entry per CDR3 protein. The sample lists roughly 150,000 distinct CDR3 sequences, about 22% occurring once. The CDR3 consists of 13 residues. This specimen was CD8+ T cells from cultured PBMCs, taken from culture after CMV antigen stimulation. This TCR came from a human donor in good health (CMV status not recorded). Some clones in this sample may be carry-over from other donors' samples. The chain carries TRBV12-3 or TRBV12-4 and TRBJ1-5; D remains unclear. In DNA, the CDR3 is TGTGCCAGCAGCTCGGGTAGCCATCAGCCCCAGCATTTT. Translating gives CASSSGSHQPQHF.